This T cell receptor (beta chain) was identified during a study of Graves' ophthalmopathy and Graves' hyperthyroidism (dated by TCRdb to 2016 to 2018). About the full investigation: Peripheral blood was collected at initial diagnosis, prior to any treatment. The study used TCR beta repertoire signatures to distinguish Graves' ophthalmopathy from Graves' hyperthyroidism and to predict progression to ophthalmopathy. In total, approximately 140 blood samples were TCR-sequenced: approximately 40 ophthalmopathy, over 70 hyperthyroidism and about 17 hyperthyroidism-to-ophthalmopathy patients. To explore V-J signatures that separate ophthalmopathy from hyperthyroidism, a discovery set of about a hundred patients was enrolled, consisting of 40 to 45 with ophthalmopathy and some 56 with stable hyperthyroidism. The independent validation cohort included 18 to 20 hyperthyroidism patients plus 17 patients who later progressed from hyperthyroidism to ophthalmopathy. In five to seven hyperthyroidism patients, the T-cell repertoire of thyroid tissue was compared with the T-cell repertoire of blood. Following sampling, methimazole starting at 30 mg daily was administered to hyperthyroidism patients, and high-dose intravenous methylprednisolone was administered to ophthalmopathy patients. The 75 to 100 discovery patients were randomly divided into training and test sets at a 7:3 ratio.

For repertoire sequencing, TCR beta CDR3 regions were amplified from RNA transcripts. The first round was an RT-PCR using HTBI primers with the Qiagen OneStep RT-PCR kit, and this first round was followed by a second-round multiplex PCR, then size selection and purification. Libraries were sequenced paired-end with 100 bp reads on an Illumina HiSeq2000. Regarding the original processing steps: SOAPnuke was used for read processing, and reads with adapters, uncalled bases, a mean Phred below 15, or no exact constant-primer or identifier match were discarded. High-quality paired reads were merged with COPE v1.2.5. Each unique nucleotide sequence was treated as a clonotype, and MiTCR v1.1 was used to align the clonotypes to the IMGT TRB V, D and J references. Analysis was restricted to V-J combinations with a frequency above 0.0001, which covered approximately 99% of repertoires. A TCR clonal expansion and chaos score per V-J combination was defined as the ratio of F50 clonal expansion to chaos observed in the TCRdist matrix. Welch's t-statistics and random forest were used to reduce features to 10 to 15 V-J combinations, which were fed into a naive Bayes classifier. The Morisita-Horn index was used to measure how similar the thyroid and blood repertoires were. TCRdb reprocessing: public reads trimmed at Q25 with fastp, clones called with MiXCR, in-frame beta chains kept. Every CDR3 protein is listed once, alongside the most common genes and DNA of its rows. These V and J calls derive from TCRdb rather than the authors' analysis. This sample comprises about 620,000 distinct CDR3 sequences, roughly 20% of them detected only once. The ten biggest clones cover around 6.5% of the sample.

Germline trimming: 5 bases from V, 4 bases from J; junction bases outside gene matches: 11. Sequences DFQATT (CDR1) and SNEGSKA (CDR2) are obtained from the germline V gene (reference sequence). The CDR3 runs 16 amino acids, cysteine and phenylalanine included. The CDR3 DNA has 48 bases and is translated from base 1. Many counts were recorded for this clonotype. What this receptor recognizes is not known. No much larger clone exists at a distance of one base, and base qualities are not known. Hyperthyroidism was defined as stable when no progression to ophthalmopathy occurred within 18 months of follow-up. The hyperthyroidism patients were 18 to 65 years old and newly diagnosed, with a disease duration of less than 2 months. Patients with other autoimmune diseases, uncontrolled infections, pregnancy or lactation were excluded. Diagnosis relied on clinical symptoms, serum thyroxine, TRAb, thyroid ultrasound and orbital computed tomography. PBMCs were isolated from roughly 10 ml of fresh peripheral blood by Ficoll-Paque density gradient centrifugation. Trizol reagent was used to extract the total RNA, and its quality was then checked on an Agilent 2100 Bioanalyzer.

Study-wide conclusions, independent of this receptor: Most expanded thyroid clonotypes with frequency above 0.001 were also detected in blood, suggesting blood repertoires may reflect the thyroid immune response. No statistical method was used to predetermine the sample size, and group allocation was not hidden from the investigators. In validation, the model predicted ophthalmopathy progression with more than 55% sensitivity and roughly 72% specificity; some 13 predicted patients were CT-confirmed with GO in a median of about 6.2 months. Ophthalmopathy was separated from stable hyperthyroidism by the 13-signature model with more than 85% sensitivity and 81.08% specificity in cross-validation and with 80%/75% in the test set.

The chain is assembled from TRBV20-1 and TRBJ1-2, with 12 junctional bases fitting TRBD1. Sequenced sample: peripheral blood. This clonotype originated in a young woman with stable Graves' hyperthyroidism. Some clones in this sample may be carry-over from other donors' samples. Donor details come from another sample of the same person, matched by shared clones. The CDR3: CSASGTGGLVGYGYTF. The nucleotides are TGCAGTGCTTCCGGGACAGGGGGCCTCGTGGGCTATGGCTACACCTTC.